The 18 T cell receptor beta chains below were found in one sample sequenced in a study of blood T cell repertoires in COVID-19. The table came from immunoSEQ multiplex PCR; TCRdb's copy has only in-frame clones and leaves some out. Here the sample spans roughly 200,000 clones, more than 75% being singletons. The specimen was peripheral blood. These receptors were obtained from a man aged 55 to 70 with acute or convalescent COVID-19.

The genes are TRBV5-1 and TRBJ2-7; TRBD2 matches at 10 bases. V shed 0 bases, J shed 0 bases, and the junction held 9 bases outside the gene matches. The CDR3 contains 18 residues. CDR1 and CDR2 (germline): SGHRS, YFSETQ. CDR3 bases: TGCGCCAGCAGCTTGGGGAGGGGTAGCGGGGGGCTCTCCTACGAGCAGTACTTC. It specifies CASSLGRGSGGLSYEQYF.

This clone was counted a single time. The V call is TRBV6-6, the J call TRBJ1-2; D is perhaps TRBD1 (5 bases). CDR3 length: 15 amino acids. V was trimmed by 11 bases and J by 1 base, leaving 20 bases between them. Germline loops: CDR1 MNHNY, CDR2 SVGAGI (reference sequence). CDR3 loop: CARGANGGGNYGYTF. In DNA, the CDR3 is TGTGCCCGCGGGGCGAACGGGGGGGGTAACTATGGCTACACCTTC.

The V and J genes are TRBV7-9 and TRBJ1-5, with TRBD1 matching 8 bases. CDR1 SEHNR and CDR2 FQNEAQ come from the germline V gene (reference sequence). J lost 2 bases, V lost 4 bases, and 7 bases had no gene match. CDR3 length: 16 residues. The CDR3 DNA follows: TGTGCCAGCAGCTCTTGGACAGGGCGCCGCAATCAGCCCCAGCATTTT. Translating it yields CASSSWTGRRNQPQHF.

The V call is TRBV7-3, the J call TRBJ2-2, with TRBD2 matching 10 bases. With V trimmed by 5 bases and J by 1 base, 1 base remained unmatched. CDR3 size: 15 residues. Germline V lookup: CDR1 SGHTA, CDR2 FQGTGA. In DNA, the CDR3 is TGTGCCAGCAGCCGGACTAGCGGGAACACCGGGGAGCTGTTTTTT. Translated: CASSRTSGNTGELFF.

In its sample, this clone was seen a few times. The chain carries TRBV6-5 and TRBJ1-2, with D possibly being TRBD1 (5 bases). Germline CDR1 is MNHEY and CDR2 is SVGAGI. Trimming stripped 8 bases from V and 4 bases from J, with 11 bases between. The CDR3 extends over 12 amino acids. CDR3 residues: CASGRDPYGYTF. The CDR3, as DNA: TGTGCCAGCGGGCGGGACCCCTATGGCTACACCTTC.

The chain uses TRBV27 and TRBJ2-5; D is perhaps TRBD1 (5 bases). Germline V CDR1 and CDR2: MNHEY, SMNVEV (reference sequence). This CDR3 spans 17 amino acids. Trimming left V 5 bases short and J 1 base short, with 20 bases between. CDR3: CASSPKPRQLSQETQYF. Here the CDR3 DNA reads TGTGCCAGCAGTCCCAAACCGCGACAGTTATCCCAAGAGACCCAGTACTTC.

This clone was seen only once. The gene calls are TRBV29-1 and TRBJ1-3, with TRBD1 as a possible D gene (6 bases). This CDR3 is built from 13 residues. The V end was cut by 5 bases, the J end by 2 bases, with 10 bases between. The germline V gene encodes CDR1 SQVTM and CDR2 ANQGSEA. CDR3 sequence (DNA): TGCAGCGTTCAAACAGGGCCTGGAAACACCATATATTTT. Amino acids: CSVQTGPGNTIYF. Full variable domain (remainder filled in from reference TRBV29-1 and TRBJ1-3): SAVISQKPSRDICQRGTSLTIQCQVDSQVTMMFWYRQQPGQSLTLIATANQGSEATYESGFVIDKFPISRPNLTFSTLTVSNMSPEDSSIYLCSVQTGPGNTIYFGEGSWLTVV.

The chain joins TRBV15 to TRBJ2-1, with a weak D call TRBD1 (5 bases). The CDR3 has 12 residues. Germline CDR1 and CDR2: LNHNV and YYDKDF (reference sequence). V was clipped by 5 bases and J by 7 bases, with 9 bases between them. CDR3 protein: CATSQDMNEQFF. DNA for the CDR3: TGTGCCACCAGCCAGGACATGAATGAGCAGTTCTTC.

The CDR3 bases are TGTGCCAGCAGCCGGGTGGTGAAGTTCTTC. It translates to CASSRVVKFF. The chain is built from TRBV28 and TRBJ2-1; D not certain. V was shortened by 6 bases and J by 14 bases, with 11 bases between the two germline ends. The CDR3 contains 10 residues. Germline lookup yields CDR1 MDHEN and CDR2 SYDVKM.

CDR3 coding DNA: TGTGCCAGCAGTTTAAACCTATACAATGAGCAGTTCTTC. Its protein product is CASSLNLYNEQFF. This sequence joins TRBV6-2 or TRBV6-3 and TRBJ2-1; no definite D call. CDR3 length: 13 amino acids. Germline values: CDR1 MNHEY, CDR2 SVGEGT. Trimming stripped 4 bases from V and 4 bases from J, with 8 bases between.

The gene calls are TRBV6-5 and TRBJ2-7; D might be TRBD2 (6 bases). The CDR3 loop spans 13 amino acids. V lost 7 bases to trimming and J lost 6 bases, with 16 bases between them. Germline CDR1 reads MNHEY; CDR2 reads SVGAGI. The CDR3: CASTRDWGVEQYF. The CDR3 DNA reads TGTGCCAGCACCCGCGATTGGGGGGTCGAGCAGTACTTC.

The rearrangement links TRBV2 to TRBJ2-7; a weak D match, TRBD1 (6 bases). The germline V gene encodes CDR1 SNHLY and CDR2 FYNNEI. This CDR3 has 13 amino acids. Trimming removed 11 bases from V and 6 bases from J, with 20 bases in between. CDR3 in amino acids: CASKPGTLSEQYF. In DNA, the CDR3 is TGTGCCTCGAAGCCGGGGACACTCTCCGAGCAGTACTTC.

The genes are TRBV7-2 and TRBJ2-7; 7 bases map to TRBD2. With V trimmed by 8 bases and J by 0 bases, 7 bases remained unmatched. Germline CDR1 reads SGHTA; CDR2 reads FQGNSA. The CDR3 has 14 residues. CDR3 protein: CASGGGSLSYEQYF. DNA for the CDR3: TGTGCCAGCGGCGGGGGTTCCCTCTCCTACGAGCAGTACTTC.

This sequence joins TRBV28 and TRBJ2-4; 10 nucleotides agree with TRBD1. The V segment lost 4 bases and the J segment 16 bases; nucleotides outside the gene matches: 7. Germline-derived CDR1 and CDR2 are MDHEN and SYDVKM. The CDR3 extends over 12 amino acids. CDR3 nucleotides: TGTGCCAGCAGTTCTGACAGGGGGCTTGGATACTTC. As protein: CASSSDRGLGYF.

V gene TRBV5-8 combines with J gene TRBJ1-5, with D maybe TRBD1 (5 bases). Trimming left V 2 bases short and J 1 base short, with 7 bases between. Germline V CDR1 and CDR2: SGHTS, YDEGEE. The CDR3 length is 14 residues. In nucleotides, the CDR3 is TGTGCCAGCAGCTTTTCAGGGAGCAATCAGCCCCAGCATTTT. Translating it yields CASSFSGSNQPQHF.

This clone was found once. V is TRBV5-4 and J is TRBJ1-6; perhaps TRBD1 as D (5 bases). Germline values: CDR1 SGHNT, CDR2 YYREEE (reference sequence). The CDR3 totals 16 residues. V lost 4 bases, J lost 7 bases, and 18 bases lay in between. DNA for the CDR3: TGTGCCAGCAGCAGTAAATCATTTGGGGGGAATTCACCCCTCCACTTT. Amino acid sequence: CASSSKSFGGNSPLHF.

CDR3 sequence reads: CATSRGRGLSASQPQHF. The CDR3 DNA reads TGTGCCACCAGCAGGGGCAGGGGGCTGTCTGCCAGTCAGCCCCAGCATTTT. The chain joins TRBV15 to TRBJ1-5; 8 positions match TRBD1. V was clipped by 3 bases and J by 6 bases; unmatched bases: 13. Germline CDR1 LNHNV, CDR2 YYDKDF (reference sequence). The CDR3 length is 17 residues.

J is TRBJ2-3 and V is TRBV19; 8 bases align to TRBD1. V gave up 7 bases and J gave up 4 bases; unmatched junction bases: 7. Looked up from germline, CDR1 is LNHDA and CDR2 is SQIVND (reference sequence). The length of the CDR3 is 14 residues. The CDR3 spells CASTETGAPDTQYF. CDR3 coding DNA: TGTGCCAGTACAGAGACAGGGGCCCCAGATACGCAGTATTTT.